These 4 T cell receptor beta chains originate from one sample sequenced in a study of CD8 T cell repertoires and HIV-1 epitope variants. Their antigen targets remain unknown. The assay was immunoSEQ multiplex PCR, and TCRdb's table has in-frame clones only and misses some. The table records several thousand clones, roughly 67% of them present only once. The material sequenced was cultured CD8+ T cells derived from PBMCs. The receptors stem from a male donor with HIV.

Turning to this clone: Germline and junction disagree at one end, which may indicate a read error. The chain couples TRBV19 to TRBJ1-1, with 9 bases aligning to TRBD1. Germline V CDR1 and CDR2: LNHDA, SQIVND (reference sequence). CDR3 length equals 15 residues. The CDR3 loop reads CASSPHRDRDTEAFF. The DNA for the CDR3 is TGTGCTAGTAGCCCTCACCGGGACAGGGACACTGAAGCTTTCTTT.

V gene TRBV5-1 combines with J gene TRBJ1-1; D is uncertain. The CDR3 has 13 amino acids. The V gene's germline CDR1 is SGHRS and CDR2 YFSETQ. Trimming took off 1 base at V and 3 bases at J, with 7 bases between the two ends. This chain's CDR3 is CASSLYGDTEAFF. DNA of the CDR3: TGCGCCAGCAGCTTGTATGGAGACACTGAAGCTTTCTTT.

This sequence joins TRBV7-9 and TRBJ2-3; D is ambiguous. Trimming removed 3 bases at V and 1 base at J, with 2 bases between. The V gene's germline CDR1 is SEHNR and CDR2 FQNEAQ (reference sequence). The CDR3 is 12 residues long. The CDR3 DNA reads TGTGCCAGCAGCTTGGGCACAGATACGCAGTATTTT. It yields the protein CASSLGTDTQYF.

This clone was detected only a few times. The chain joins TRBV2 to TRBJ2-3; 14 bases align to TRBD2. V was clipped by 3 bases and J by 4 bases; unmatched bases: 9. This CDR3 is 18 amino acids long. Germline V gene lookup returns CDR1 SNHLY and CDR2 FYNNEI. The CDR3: CASSDGTSGGEPADTQYF. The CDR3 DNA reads TGTGCCAGCAGTGATGGGACTAGCGGGGGTGAACCAGCAGATACGCAGTATTTT.